This note documents a single TCR beta chain sequence. This clonotype showed up many times. There is no known antigen for this receptor. It has no much larger one-base neighbor in the sample; base qualities were not kept. V lost 7 bases and J lost 2 bases; the stretch between them is 19 bases long. The germline V gene sets CDR1 to SGHAT and CDR2 to FQNNGV. The CDR3, from cysteine to phenylalanine, totals 16 residues. The CDR3 DNA has 48 bases and is translated from base 1. This entry is derived from a study of T cells in Graves' hyperthyroidism and ophthalmopathy (dated by TCRdb to between 2017 and 2020). In terms of the full investigation: Peripheral blood was sampled at the time of initial diagnosis, prior to any treatment. TCR V-J signatures able to tell the groups apart were searched for in a discovery cohort of some 100 patients, of whom around 43 had Graves' ophthalmopathy and under 65 had stable Graves' hyperthyroidism. Prospective prediction of ophthalmopathy was tested in an independent validation cohort of fewer than 20 hyperthyroidism patients and around 16 patients who later progressed to ophthalmopathy. The 100 or so discovery patients were randomly split 7:3 into training and test sets. The study also compared thyroid tissue and blood T-cell repertoires from more than 5 Graves' hyperthyroidism patients. Once sampling was done, hyperthyroidism patients were given methimazole at a starting dose of 30 mg daily, whereas ophthalmopathy patients were given high-dose intravenous methylprednisolone. The paper reports TCR Vbeta CDR3 sequencing of more than 120 peripheral blood samples: under 45 ophthalmopathy, under 85 hyperthyroidism and 17 progressor patients.

Graves' hyperthyroidism was defined as stable when no progression to ophthalmopathy occurred over 18 months of follow-up. Hyperthyroidism patients were newly diagnosed, had a disease duration of under 2 months, and were aged 18 to 65 years. Any patient with an uncontrolled infection, another autoimmune disease, pregnancy or lactation was excluded. Clinical symptoms, serum thyroxine and TRAb, thyroid ultrasound, and orbital computed tomography formed the basis for the diagnoses. PBMCs were isolated from 10 ml of fresh peripheral blood by Ficoll-Paque density gradient centrifugation. Trizol reagent was used to extract total RNA, and RNA quality was then checked on an Agilent 2100 Bioanalyzer. The investigation overall reported the following: In cross-validation, a model built on a 13 V-J signature told ophthalmopathy apart from stable hyperthyroidism with over 85% sensitivity and 81% to 82% specificity, and in testing the same model reached 80%/75%. In validation, the model predicted progression to ophthalmopathy a median of about 6 months before onset, with approximately 71% sensitivity and about 72% specificity. Sample size was not statistically predetermined, and investigators were not blinded to group allocation. Most expanded thyroid clonotypes (frequency above 0.001) were also detected in blood, suggesting blood repertoires may reflect thyroid immune responses.

TCR beta CDR3 regions were amplified from RNA transcripts. For the first round of RT-PCR on the TCR CDR3, the HTBI primer set was used together with the Qiagen OneStep RT-PCR kit. A second multiplex PCR round built the libraries, followed by size selection and purification. Libraries were sequenced paired-end with 100 bp reads on an Illumina HiSeq2000. On the authors' methods: SOAPnuke was used to process the raw data, with reads discarded if the reads contained adapters or uncalled bases, had a mean Phred below 15, or lacked an exact constant-primer or identifier match. High-quality paired reads were merged using COPE v1.2.5, and each unique nucleotide sequence was defined as a clonotype. MiTCR v1.1 was used to align clonotypes to the IMGT TRBV, TRBD and TRBJ reference segments. The analysis included only V-J combinations with a frequency above 0.0001, which together covered more than 99% of the repertoires. A TCS score was defined as the ratio between F50 (clonal expansion) and ExV (chaos), using BLOSUM62-based TCRdist between CDR3 peptides within each V-J. Welch's t-statistics and random forest reduced 500 to 650 V-J features to roughly 13, which were used in a naive Bayes classifier (R e1071). The public reads were reprocessed in TCRdb via fastp at Q25 and MiXCR, keeping in-frame beta chains. Rows with one shared CDR3 protein collapse into an entry with the most common genes and DNA. These V and J calls are TCRdb output, not the study's own analysis. The sample table lists some 720,000 distinct CDR3 sequences, less than 20% of them with a count of one. Of the sample, 8.4% is held by the ten largest clones.

Sequencing input: blood. The receptor chain draws on TRBV11-2 and TRBJ2-3; the D gene is perhaps TRBD1 or TRBD2, as each covers 6 bases. This sequence was found in a man between 18 and 35 years old with Graves' hyperthyroidism. The nucleotide sequence is TGTGCCAGCACCCTCAGGGGACTTGACTACACAGATACGCAGTATTTT. Its protein reads: CASTLRGLDYTDTQYF. Joined to the reference TRBV11-2 and TRBJ2-3 proteins, this CDR3 gives the full variable domain: EAGVAQSPRYKIIEKRQSVAFWCNPISGHATLYWYQQILGQGPKLLIQFQNNGVVDDSQLPKDRFSAERLKGVDSTLKIQPAKLEDSAVYLCASTLRGLDYTDTQYFGPGTRLTVL.